Listed here is a single T cell receptor (beta chain). The target antigen is unknown. This record comes from a study of beta chain features in type 1 diabetes. The trim removed 4 bases at V and 0 bases at J, leaving 4 bases unmatched. Germline V gene sequence: CDR1 SGDLS, CDR2 YYNGEE. The CDR3 consists of 16 residues. Sequencing targeted expressed TCRB transcripts, as all isolated RNA had been reverse transcribed. Clones were read by immunoSEQ multiplex PCR, and TCRdb kept only the in-frame ones, dropping some. This table holds 850,000 to 900,000 clones, around a sixth found once. Study-level points and caveats: It was not settled here whether HLA type affects TCRB rearrangement. PCR might preferentially amplify shorter templates, equally in patients and controls.

The authors sorted CD4+ naive, central memory, regulatory and stem cell-like memory cells via CD45RO/CCR7/CD25/CD127/CD95/CD27. Sorted cells reached over 98% purity in every population. The chain links TRBV9 to TRBJ2-3; TRBD2 matches 11 bases. The sequence derives from a woman between 18 and 29 years old in good health. The specimen was naive CD4+ T cells from blood. In nucleotides, the CDR3 is TGTGCCAGCAGCCAAAGACTAGCGGGAAGCACAGATACGCAGTATTTT. This gives the protein CASSQRLAGSTDTQYF.